This TCR beta chain was identified in a study of regulatory T cells in long-lasting Graves disease (dated by TCRdb to the early 2020s). In the study overall: Newly diagnosed Graves' disease patients had taken antithyroid drugs for less than 3 months. The study was conducted in China and was registered as a clinical trial. A total of roughly 33 samples were covered by TCR sequencing, comprising around 13 persistent and around 20 newly diagnosed Graves' disease patients. Persistent Graves' disease patients were compared with newly diagnosed Graves' disease patients by peripheral blood TCR sequencing and RNA sequencing. What the research found in general, with its limitations: Compared with newly diagnosed patients, patients with persistent Graves' disease had lower TCR Shannon entropy and fewer highly expanded clones, which suggests clonal expansion. As a limitation, the authors acknowledged that the small sample size may reduce accuracy. A larger number of public clonotypes was shared among persistent patients (around 3,000) than among newly diagnosed patients (roughly 970). The study examined only peripheral blood because the primary lesion, thyroid tissue, could not be accessed. Only the TCR beta chain was sequenced and analyzed. Persistent disease showed preferential use of TRBV28, TRBJ1-2 and TRBJ2-5, whereas newly diagnosed disease favored TRBV20-1 and TRBJ2-1.

The table lists this clonotype with a few counts. The clone's antigen remains unknown. There are no base qualities to consult, and no much larger clone falls within one base. Library preparation was by multiplex PCR. TCRdb names Illumina HiSeq 4000 as the instrument used. iRepertoire HTBI primers and Arm-PCR amplification of CDR3 regions were used to construct TCR beta libraries. Before sequencing, the PCR products went through gel purification. The study's own analysis went as follows. Across samples, around 58 TRBV and 13 to 15 TRBJ segments were identified and used for gene usage analysis of CDR3 amino acid clonotypes. COPE and FqMerger were used to merge filtered high-quality paired reads into contigs. Contigs were aligned with BLAST to IMGT TRBV, TRBD and TRBJ reference genes, and CDR3 was defined per IMGT. Any clonotype with a frequency above 0.1% was classified as a highly expanded clone. Repertoire diversity was measured by Shannon entropy, and V-J evenness by the Gini coefficient. Public clonotypes were defined as clonotypes shared by more than one individual. TCRdb reanalyzed the raw reads on its own, using fastp at Q25 for trimming and MiXCR for clone calling, and kept in-frame beta chains. Each entry is one CDR3 protein sequence, shown with its most common DNA and genes. The V and J calls follow TCRdb's processing rather than the paper's. Recorded for this sample are hundreds of thousands of distinct CDR3 sequences; over 15% of them occurred a single time. About 10% of the sample goes to the ten largest clones.

This specimen's time point label, per the study, means: newly diagnosed GD, antithyroid drugs for less than 3 months. For both TCR sequencing and RNA sequencing, RNA was extracted from PBMCs using TRIzol. The diagnosis of Graves' disease was made according to American Thyroid Association guidelines. The patients came from an endocrinology department in Xi'an, China. Each patient gave approximately 8.8 milliliters of peripheral blood, collected in an EDTA anticoagulant tube. Ficoll Paque Plus density gradient separation was used to isolate PBMCs, and no further T cell sorting was performed. An Agilent 2100 Bioanalyzer and agarose gel were used to check RNA quality, while a NanoDrop 2000 measured RNA concentration. Sequences MGHRA (CDR1) and YSYEKL (CDR2) are obtained from the germline V gene. V ends up 0 bases short and J 2 bases short, with an unmatched junction base count of 6. The CDR3 runs 16 amino acids, cysteine and phenylalanine included. Solely the CDR3 DNA is kept, with 48 bases framed from the first base.

These data were likewise used in another study, on T cells in Graves' hyperthyroidism and ophthalmopathy. In that second paper, the authors write: A patient counted as having stable Graves' hyperthyroidism if no progression to ophthalmopathy occurred over 18 months of follow-up. The hyperthyroidism patients were between 18 and 65 years old and newly diagnosed, with a disease duration of less than 2 months. Patients with uncontrolled infections, other autoimmune diseases, pregnancy or lactation were excluded. Clinical symptoms, serum thyroxine and TRAb, thyroid ultrasound, and orbital computed tomography formed the basis for the diagnoses. The TCR CDR3 was subjected to a first round of RT-PCR using the HTBI primer set and the Qiagen OneStep RT-PCR kit. Most expanded thyroid clonotypes (frequency above 0.001) were also detected in blood, suggesting blood repertoires may reflect thyroid immune responses. Ophthalmopathy was separated from stable hyperthyroidism by a 13 V-J signature model, with about 88% sensitivity and 81% to 82% specificity obtained in cross-validation and 80%/75% obtained in testing. During validation, the model predicted progression to ophthalmopathy a median of about 5.9 months ahead of onset, with approximately 71% sensitivity and roughly 72% specificity. A discovery cohort of about 100 patients, about 40 with Graves' ophthalmopathy and fewer than 65 with stable Graves' hyperthyroidism, was used to find distinguishing TCR V-J signatures. Prospective prediction of ophthalmopathy was tested in an independent validation cohort of 18 to 20 hyperthyroidism patients and some 17 patients who later progressed to ophthalmopathy. The approximately 90 discovery patients were randomly split 7:3 into training and test sets. The study also compared thyroid tissue and blood T-cell repertoires from roughly 6 Graves' hyperthyroidism patients. After blood sampling, hyperthyroidism patients were treated with methimazole at a starting dose of 30 mg daily, and ophthalmopathy patients were treated with high-dose intravenous methylprednisolone. The libraries were constructed in a second round of multiplex PCR and then size-selected and purified. The libraries were sequenced on an Illumina HiSeq2000 using paired-end 100 bp reads. Raw data were processed with SOAPnuke, discarding reads with adapters, uncalled bases, mean Phred below 15, or no exact constant-primer or identifier match. High-quality paired reads were merged with COPE v1.2.5, and unique nucleotide sequences were defined as clonotypes. MiTCR v1.1 was used to align the clonotypes against IMGT TRBV, TRBD and TRBJ reference segments. Analysis was restricted to V-J combinations with a frequency above 0.0001, which covered 99.2% of repertoires. A TCS score was defined as the ratio of F50 (clonal expansion) to E x V (chaos), with BLOSUM62-based TCRdist applied between CDR3 peptides within each V-J. Welch's t-statistics and random forest reduced some 510 V-J features to fewer than 15, which were used in a naive Bayes classifier (R e1071). Sample size was not statistically predetermined, and blinding of investigators to group allocation was not performed. According to the paper, TCR Vbeta CDR3 sequencing was carried out on 135 peripheral blood samples, which came from about 45 ophthalmopathy, 70 to 80 hyperthyroidism and roughly 17 progressor patients.

The chain is assembled from TRBV4-1 and TRBJ2-7; TRBD1 fits 8 bases in the junction. This receptor was taken from a woman in her thirties with Graves disease. Donor details come from another sample of the same person, matched by shared clones. This material consisted of peripheral blood mononuclear cells (PBMCs), taken at new diagnosis, from a patient treated with antithyroid drugs. The bases read TGCGCCAGCAGCCAAGATCGTTGGACAGGGCCCTACGAGCAGTACTTC. It specifies CASSQDRWTGPYEQYF.